These T cell receptor beta chains were read from a single sample in a study of cytomegalovirus exposure and HLA in healthy donors. Profiled with immunoSEQ multiplex PCR; TCRdb holds only in-frame clones, not every one. Of around 220,000 clones in the sample, under 80% were seen once. The sample comprised PBMCs. The receptors originated from a woman in her thirties in good health and CMV-seronegative. Each CDR3 is given with its conserved first and last residue. Fields, in order: CDR3 DNA, CDR3 protein, J gene, V gene, D gene, clone size. A D gene is named only where the DNA matches it firmly. Clone size appears in some rows only: once, few, many, or a class for an expanded clone.

cdr3_nt: TGTGCCATCAGTGAGTCAAAGGACAGCCAATATAGCTCTGGGGCCAACGTCCTGACTTTC
cdr3_aa: CAISESKDSQYSSGANVLTF
j_call: TRBJ2-6
v_call: TRBV10-3
d_call: NA
clone_size: NA

cdr3_nt: TGTGCCAGCAGTCCCCGGGGGTCTGCAGAAGCTTTCTTT
cdr3_aa: CASSPRGSAEAFF
j_call: TRBJ1-1
v_call: TRBV6-1
d_call: NA
clone_size: NA

cdr3_nt: TGTGCCACCAGTAGCGGGCAGAACTCTGGAAACACCATATATTTT
cdr3_aa: CATSSGQNSGNTIYF
j_call: TRBJ1-3
v_call: TRBV15
d_call: NA
clone_size: once

cdr3_nt: TGTGCCAGCAGTGAAGGACAGGTATTCTACGAGCAGTACTTC
cdr3_aa: CASSEGQVFYEQYF
j_call: TRBJ2-7
v_call: TRBV6-1
d_call: NA
clone_size: NA

cdr3_nt: TGCAGCGTTGCAACTAGCGGGGTACAAGAGACCCAGTACTTC
cdr3_aa: CSVATSGVQETQYF
j_call: TRBJ2-5
v_call: TRBV29-1
d_call: TRBD2
clone_size: NA

cdr3_nt: TGTGCCAGCACGGGGACTAGCGGTCCTCTCCCAGTAACCCCCGAGCAGTTCTTC
cdr3_aa: CASTGTSGPLPVTPEQFF
j_call: TRBJ2-1
v_call: TRBV18
d_call: TRBD2
clone_size: NA

cdr3_nt: TGTGCCAGCTGGAGGGGTAGGGAAGATACGCAGTATTTT
cdr3_aa: CASWRGREDTQYF
j_call: TRBJ2-3
v_call: TRBV6-1
d_call: NA
clone_size: NA

cdr3_nt: TGTGCCAGCAACCCGGGACTAGGGGACTACGAGCAGTACTTC
cdr3_aa: CASNPGLGDYEQYF
j_call: TRBJ2-7
v_call: TRBV2
d_call: TRBD2
clone_size: NA

cdr3_nt: TGTGCCAGCAGCTTCCGGGTAAGCGCTGAAGCTTTCTTT
cdr3_aa: CASSFRVSAEAFF
j_call: TRBJ1-1
v_call: TRBV7-2
d_call: NA
clone_size: few

cdr3_nt: TGCAGCGTTGCAGCGGTACGTGAAGCCGGGGAGCTGTTTTTT
cdr3_aa: CSVAAVREAGELFF
j_call: TRBJ2-2
v_call: TRBV29-1
d_call: NA
clone_size: NA

cdr3_nt: TGCGCCAGCAGCCCGCGAGACAGGGGGCTATATGGCTACACCTTC
cdr3_aa: CASSPRDRGLYGYTF
j_call: TRBJ1-2
v_call: TRBV4-1
d_call: TRBD1
clone_size: NA

cdr3_nt: TGTGCCAGCAGCCCGATTTCTAGCGGGCAGCTCTACGAGCAGTACTTC
cdr3_aa: CASSPISSGQLYEQYF
j_call: TRBJ2-7
v_call: TRBV5-6
d_call: TRBD2
clone_size: few

cdr3_nt: TGTGCCAGCACAGGGTTTGGAGATGGCTACACCTTC
cdr3_aa: CASTGFGDGYTF
j_call: TRBJ1-2
v_call: TRBV6-5
d_call: NA
clone_size: NA

cdr3_nt: TGTGCCAGCAGCCCCCCGTGGGCCGATACGCAGTATTTT
cdr3_aa: CASSPPWADTQYF
j_call: TRBJ2-3
v_call: TRBV7-3
d_call: NA
clone_size: NA

cdr3_nt: TGCGCCAGCAGGATGGACATGAACACTGAAGCTTTCTTT
cdr3_aa: CASRMDMNTEAFF
j_call: TRBJ1-1
v_call: TRBV10-2
d_call: NA
clone_size: NA

cdr3_nt: TGTGCCAGCAGCTTGCGCCAGGGAGGTAACGAGCAGTACTTC
cdr3_aa: CASSLRQGGNEQYF
j_call: TRBJ2-7
v_call: TRBV13
d_call: NA
clone_size: few

cdr3_nt: TGTGCCAGCTCTTACATAGGGAGCTCCTACAATGAACAGTTCTTC
cdr3_aa: CASSYIGSSYNEQFF
j_call: TRBJ2-1
v_call: TRBV11-2
d_call: NA
clone_size: once

cdr3_nt: TGTGCCAGCAGCACGGGACTCCGCTCCTACGAGCAGTACTTC
cdr3_aa: CASSTGLRSYEQYF
j_call: TRBJ2-7
v_call: TRBV5-4
d_call: NA
clone_size: NA

cdr3_nt: TGTGCCAGCAGCAGACTCACCCTCGGGGAGACCCAGTACTTC
cdr3_aa: CASSRLTLGETQYF
j_call: TRBJ2-5
v_call: TRBV2
d_call: NA
clone_size: NA

cdr3_nt: TGTGCCAGCAGTCCGGACAGGGTTGGCTATGGCTACACCTTC
cdr3_aa: CASSPDRVGYGYTF
j_call: TRBJ1-2
v_call: TRBV6-1
d_call: TRBD1
clone_size: once

cdr3_nt: TGTGCCAGCAGTTACGCGCCGGGACAGAGTCTTTATGGCTACACCTTC
cdr3_aa: CASSYAPGQSLYGYTF
j_call: TRBJ1-2
v_call: TRBV6-6
d_call: TRBD1
clone_size: NA

cdr3_nt: TGTGCCAGTATTCGAAGGGCTGGGGCAGACGGCTACACCTTC
cdr3_aa: CASIRRAGADGYTF
j_call: TRBJ1-2
v_call: TRBV19
d_call: NA
clone_size: NA

cdr3_nt: TGTGCCAGCAGCTTGGGGGACAGGAACTATGGCTACACCTTC
cdr3_aa: CASSLGDRNYGYTF
j_call: TRBJ1-2
v_call: TRBV7-9
d_call: TRBD1
clone_size: few

cdr3_nt: TGTGCCACCAGCAGAGAAATAAAAGAGATTAGCAATCAGCCCCAGCATTTT
cdr3_aa: CATSREIKEISNQPQHF
j_call: TRBJ1-5
v_call: TRBV15
d_call: NA
clone_size: NA

cdr3_nt: TGTGCCAGCTCACCAATCCCAGGGGACAGGGGAGATACGCAGTATTTT
cdr3_aa: CASSPIPGDRGDTQYF
j_call: TRBJ2-3
v_call: TRBV18
d_call: TRBD1
clone_size: once

cdr3_nt: TGTGCCAGCAGCAAAGGAGGCCAGGGGGGACAACCTCTCACAGATACGCAGTATTTT
cdr3_aa: CASSKGGQGGQPLTDTQYF
j_call: TRBJ2-3
v_call: TRBV21-1
d_call: NA
clone_size: NA

cdr3_nt: TGCGCCAGCAGCCCAAACGGCAGGGGCCTCGCCAATAGCTATGGCTACACCTTC
cdr3_aa: CASSPNGRGLANSYGYTF
j_call: TRBJ1-2
v_call: TRBV5-1
d_call: NA
clone_size: NA

cdr3_nt: TGTTCCAGCAGCTTAGGGGGACTAGCTCCGAACACCGGGGAGCTGTTTTTT
cdr3_aa: CSSSLGGLAPNTGELFF
j_call: TRBJ2-2
v_call: TRBV7-9
d_call: TRBD2
clone_size: NA

cdr3_nt: TGTGCCAGTAGTAACACAGCCTCGAATGAAAAACTGTTTTTT
cdr3_aa: CASSNTASNEKLFF
j_call: TRBJ1-4
v_call: TRBV19
d_call: NA
clone_size: NA

cdr3_nt: TGTGCCAGCTCAACGACAGGGGACACTGAAGCTTTCTTT
cdr3_aa: CASSTTGDTEAFF
j_call: TRBJ1-1
v_call: TRBV18
d_call: TRBD1
clone_size: NA

cdr3_nt: TGTGCCAGCACCGGGGGGAGCCGAGAGACCCAGTACTTC
cdr3_aa: CASTGGSRETQYF
j_call: TRBJ2-5
v_call: TRBV11-3
d_call: TRBD2
clone_size: NA

cdr3_nt: TGCGCCAGCAGTATAGACAGTCTCGCTGAAGCTTTCTTT
cdr3_aa: CASSIDSLAEAFF
j_call: TRBJ1-1
v_call: TRBV10-2
d_call: NA
clone_size: NA

cdr3_nt: TGTGCCAGCAGCCAATCGCCCGGGACAGGGCAAGCCTACGAGCAGTACTTC
cdr3_aa: CASSQSPGTGQAYEQYF
j_call: TRBJ2-7
v_call: TRBV16
d_call: TRBD1
clone_size: NA